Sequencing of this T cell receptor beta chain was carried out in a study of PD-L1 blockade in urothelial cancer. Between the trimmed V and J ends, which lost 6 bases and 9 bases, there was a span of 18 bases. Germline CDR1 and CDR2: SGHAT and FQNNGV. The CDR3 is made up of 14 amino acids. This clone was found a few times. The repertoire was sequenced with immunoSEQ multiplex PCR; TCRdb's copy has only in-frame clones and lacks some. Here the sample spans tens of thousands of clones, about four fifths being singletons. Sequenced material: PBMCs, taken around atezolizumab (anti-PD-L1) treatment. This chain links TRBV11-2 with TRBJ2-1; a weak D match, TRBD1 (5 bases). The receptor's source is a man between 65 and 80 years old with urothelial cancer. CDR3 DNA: TGTGCCAGCAGGAGCCCCAGGGAAAGACGTGAGCAGTTCTTC. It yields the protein CASRSPRERREQFF.